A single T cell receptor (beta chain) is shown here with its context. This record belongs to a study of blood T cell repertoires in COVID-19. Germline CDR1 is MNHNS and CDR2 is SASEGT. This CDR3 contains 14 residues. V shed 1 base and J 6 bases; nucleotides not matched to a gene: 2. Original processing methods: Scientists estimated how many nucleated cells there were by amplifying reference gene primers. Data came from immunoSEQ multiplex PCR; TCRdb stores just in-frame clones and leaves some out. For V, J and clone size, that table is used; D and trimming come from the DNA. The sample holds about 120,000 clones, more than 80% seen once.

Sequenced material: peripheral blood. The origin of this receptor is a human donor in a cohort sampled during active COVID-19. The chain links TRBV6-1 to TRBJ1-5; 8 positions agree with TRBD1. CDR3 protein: CASSEGRGPQPQHF. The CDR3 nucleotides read TGTGCCAGCAGTGAAGGCAGGGGGCCTCAGCCCCAGCATTTT.